This T cell receptor (beta chain) was recorded in a study of T cells in Graves' hyperthyroidism and ophthalmopathy. This clonotype showed up many times. Using RNA transcripts as the source, TCR beta CDR3 regions were amplified. With the HTBI primer set, the TCR CDR3 went through a first round of RT-PCR. Each CDR3 protein gets one entry after TCRdb re-called the multiplex PCR reads with MiXCR. The top ten clones hold 17% of a sample with 500,000 or so distinct CDR3 sequences, over 15% of them seen once. The V segment lost 6 bases and the J segment 1 base; nucleotides outside the gene matches: 9. The length of the CDR3 is 15 residues.

The receptor's source is a woman in her late teens or twenties with Graves' ophthalmopathy. The chain carries TRBV12-3 or TRBV12-4 and TRBJ2-7; 7 positions match TRBD1. The sequenced sample consisted of blood. CDR3: CASRERTGQSYEQYF. The CDR3 nucleotides are TGTGCCAGCAGGGAGAGGACAGGCCAATCCTACGAGCAGTACTTC.